The 31 T cell receptor beta chains below all came from one sample that was sequenced in a study of T cell repertoires in cytomegalovirus infection. TCRdb passed the reads through MiXCR, listing each CDR3 protein once. This sample yields about 400,000 distinct CDR3 sequences, of which 15% to 20% are seen a single time; around 9.3% belongs to the top ten. The sequenced sample consisted of PBMCs. The receptor set was obtained from a human donor in good health (CMV status not recorded). Some clones in this sample may be carry-over from other donors' samples.

This clonotype was seen only a few times. The rearrangement links TRBV20-1 to TRBJ2-3; the D gene is possibly TRBD1 (6 bases). V was pared by 6 bases and J by 5 bases, with 21 bases between. The germline V gene encodes CDR1 DFQATT and CDR2 SNEGSKA (reference sequence). The CDR3 extends over 15 amino acids. The CDR3: CSATLHGTSGDTQYF. The CDR3 nucleotides read TGCAGTGCCACCCTACACGGGACATCCGGAGATACGCAGTATTTT.

This clonotype was seen a few times. The V and J genes are TRBV19 and TRBJ2-7, with 7 bases lining up with TRBD2. Germline CDR1 LNHDA, CDR2 SQIVND (reference sequence). This CDR3 region has 12 residues. V trimming: 5 bases; J trimming: 7 bases; junction bases outside the gene matches: 5. This CDR3 is CASSRRGGEQYF. CDR3 nucleotide sequence: TGTGCCAGTAGTCGAAGGGGAGGGGAGCAGTACTTC.

The rearrangement uses TRBV7-9 and TRBJ2-5; no definite D call. The CDR3 totals 12 residues. Between the trimmed V and J ends, which lost 4 bases and 5 bases, there was a span of 8 bases. Germline CDR1 and CDR2: SEHNR and FQNEAQ (reference sequence). The CDR3 sequence is CASSSQRETQYF. CDR3 in DNA: TGTGCCAGCAGCTCACAAAGGGAGACCCAGTACTTC.

This clonotype was recorded many times. This chain connects TRBV12-3 or TRBV12-4 to TRBJ2-1; TRBD2 matches 7 bases. The CDR3 contains 15 residues. With V trimmed by 4 bases and J by 8 bases, 11 bases remained unmatched. The CDR3 is CASSSRDYLMDEQFF. The CDR3 DNA is TGTGCCAGCAGTTCAAGGGACTACCTTATGGATGAGCAGTTCTTC.

This clonotype was recorded many times. The chain employs TRBV19 and TRBJ1-1; D is undetermined. V shed 3 bases and J shed 4 bases, with 9 bases lying between them. The CDR3 loop spans 13 amino acids. CDR1 LNHDA and CDR2 SQIVND come from the germline V gene (reference sequence). DNA of the CDR3: TGTGCCAGTAGTATTGGGCAGCGCACTGAAGCTTTCTTT. This codes for CASSIGQRTEAFF.

This clonotype was seen a single time. The V and J genes are TRBV19 and TRBJ2-1; TRBD2 matches 7 bases. V was clipped by 4 bases and J by 10 bases; unmatched bases: 10. In germline, CDR1 is LNHDA, CDR2 SQIVND (reference sequence). This CDR3 region has 14 residues. The CDR3 protein is CASSTEGGVKEQFF. The CDR3 nucleotides read TGTGCCAGTAGTACCGAGGGAGGGGTTAAGGAGCAGTTCTTC.

CDR3 nucleotide sequence: TGTGCCAGCATGGGAGACAGGGACGGGAATGAGCAGTTCTTC. Protein: CASMGDRDGNEQFF. This chain connects TRBV2 to TRBJ2-1; TRBD1 matches at 7 bases. The CDR3 is made up of 14 amino acids. Germline lookup yields CDR1 SNHLY and CDR2 FYNNEI. J gave up 7 bases and V 7 bases, and 10 bases lay outside the gene matches.

This clonotype was seen more than once but under ten times. This chain links TRBV10-3 with TRBJ2-3; D gene ambiguous. Trimming left V 2 bases short and J 2 bases short, with 8 bases between. CDR1 ENHRY and CDR2 SYGVKD come from the germline V gene. The CDR3 runs to 14 residues. The CDR3 DNA sequence: TGTGCCATCAGTGAGGTCACCCACACAGATACGCAGTATTTT. It yields the protein CAISEVTHTDTQYF.

This clonotype was counted a few times. This rearrangement joins TRBV20-1 to TRBJ1-2, with 10 positions matching TRBD1. CDR3 size: 15 residues. The V and J ends lost 2 bases and 4 bases, in that order; junction bases with no gene match: 7. Germline assignment: CDR1 DFQATT and CDR2 SNEGSKA (reference sequence). In DNA, the CDR3 is TGCAGTGCTAGAAACGGGGACAGGGGCCCCTATGGCTACACCTTC. As protein: CSARNGDRGPYGYTF.

This clonotype has more than one count but fewer than ten. This chain links TRBV29-1 with TRBJ2-5; D ambiguous. The CDR3 length is 11 residues. Per the germline V gene, CDR1 is SQVTM and CDR2 is ANQGSEA. V gave up 4 bases and J gave up 5 bases, with 8 bases separating them. In DNA, the CDR3 is TGCAGCGTTGTCGAGGTGGAGACCCAGTACTTC. Translation gives CSVVEVETQYF.

In its sample, this clonotype was seen many times. The gene calls are TRBV7-2 and TRBJ1-4, with a tentative D call TRBD1 (5 bases). Looked up from germline, CDR1 is SGHTA and CDR2 is FQGNSA. The V gene lost 1 base and the J gene lost 8 bases, with 17 bases spanning the gap. CDR3 length: 16 residues. The CDR3 spells CASSLGRDGSREKLFF. The CDR3 nucleotides are TGTGCCAGCAGCTTAGGGCGGGACGGCTCTCGAGAAAAACTGTTTTTT.

A few counts support this clonotype. The rearrangement joins TRBV7-8 to TRBJ2-7; possible D gene TRBD2, 6 bases. This CDR3 region has 13 residues. Per the germline V gene, CDR1 is SGHVS and CDR2 is FQNEAQ. The V gene lost 6 bases and the J gene lost 0 bases, with 9 bases spanning the gap. CDR3 loop: CASSQLASYEQYF. CDR3 in DNA: TGTGCCAGCAGTCAACTAGCCTCCTACGAGCAGTACTTC.

This clonotype occurred a few times. V is TRBV7-9 and J is TRBJ1-6; no reliable D call. The CDR3 has 14 amino acids. Germline CDR1 reads SEHNR; CDR2 reads FQNEAQ (reference sequence). Trimming took off 2 bases at V and 9 bases at J, with 11 bases between the two ends. The CDR3 nucleotides are TGTGCCAGCAGCTTAACGTCTATTGGTTCACCCCTCCACTTT. It is translated as CASSLTSIGSPLHF.

The chain recombines TRBV20-1 with TRBJ1-5; TRBD1 aligns across 11 bases. This CDR3 comprises 17 residues. With 6 bases clipped from V and 0 bases from J, the junction kept 10 bases outside the gene matches. Per the germline V gene, CDR1 is DFQATT and CDR2 is SNEGSKA (reference sequence). The CDR3 loop reads CSARGTGGPYSNQPQHF. CDR3 nucleotide sequence: TGCAGTGCCCGGGGGACAGGGGGACCGTATAGCAATCAGCCCCAGCATTTT.

This clonotype was seen at least ten times. This chain joins TRBV7-8 and TRBJ2-1; TRBD2 agrees at 14 bases. With V trimmed by 4 bases and J by 0 bases, 11 bases remained unmatched. The CDR3 totals 20 residues. From germline, CDR1 is SGHVS and CDR2 FQNEAQ. The CDR3 nucleotides are TGTGCCAGCAGCTCCCCAGGGGGACTAGCGGGGGTATTCTCCTACAATGAGCAGTTCTTC. Protein: CASSSPGGLAGVFSYNEQFF.

The chain has TRBV20-1 and TRBJ2-2; D unresolved. V lost 4 bases to trimming and J lost 5 bases, with 8 bases between them. The CDR3 consists of 12 residues. Per the germline V gene, CDR1 is DFQATT and CDR2 is SNEGSKA (reference sequence). The CDR3 loop is CSAMDPTGELFF. The CDR3 DNA follows: TGCAGTGCTATGGACCCTACCGGGGAGCTGTTTTTT.

Ten or more counts support this clonotype. This chain uses TRBV7-8 with TRBJ2-3; TRBD2 matches 11 bases. CDR3 length: 15 amino acids. Germline V gene sequence: CDR1 SGHVS, CDR2 FQNEAQ. The junction had 3 bases not matched to a gene; V was cut back by 3 bases and J by 4 bases. CDR3 bases: TGTGCCAGCAGCTTTAGCGGGGGGGGCGCAGATACGCAGTATTTT. Translated, it gives CASSFSGGGADTQYF.

V gene TRBV20-1 combines with J gene TRBJ2-1, with D perhaps given as TRBD1 or TRBD2 (7 bases each). V shed 5 bases and J shed 9 bases, with 20 bases lying between them. The CDR3 is 14 residues long. Germline loops: CDR1 DFQATT, CDR2 SNEGSKA (reference sequence). Written as DNA, the CDR3 is TGCAGTGCTCAAAACAGGGGAGGGGGCGGTGAGCAGTTCTTC. Residues: CSAQNRGGGGEQFF.

This clonotype was detected only a few times. The chain has TRBV20-1 and TRBJ1-5; D gene ambiguous. CDR1 and CDR2 from the germline V gene are DFQATT and SNEGSKA (reference sequence). V dropped 5 bases and J dropped 7 bases, with 12 bases sitting between them. This CDR3 region has 12 residues. CDR3 coding DNA: TGCAGTGCTGGGGAGAGAAACCAGCCCCAGCATTTT. Translation gives CSAGERNQPQHF.

The chain uses TRBV30 and TRBJ2-3; D remains ambiguous. Between the trimmed V and J ends, which lost 0 bases and 3 bases, there was a span of 10 bases. The CDR3 is 14 residues long. Per the germline V gene, CDR1 is GTSNPN and CDR2 is SVGIG (reference sequence). CDR3 region: CAWSVWGRTDTQYF. The CDR3 DNA follows: TGTGCCTGGAGTGTATGGGGAAGAACAGATACGCAGTATTTT.

In this sample, this clonotype turned up a few times. The V gene is TRBV12-3 or TRBV12-4, the J gene TRBJ1-5; D may be TRBD1 (5 bases). V was trimmed by 7 bases and J by 0 bases, leaving 10 bases between them. CDR3 length equals 14 residues. Written as DNA, the CDR3 is TGTGCCAGCATTGGGACTAATAGCAATCAGCCCCAGCATTTT. Its protein is CASIGTNSNQPQHF.

This chain links TRBV20-1 with TRBJ2-3; possibly TRBD1 for D (6 bases). Germline V gene data show CDR1 as DFQATT and CDR2 as SNEGSKA (reference sequence). V was clipped by 6 bases and J by 0 bases, with 13 bases between them. The CDR3 sequence is 14 residues long. This CDR3 is CSALPTGSTDTQYF. Written as DNA, the CDR3 is TGCAGTGCCCTCCCGACAGGAAGCACAGATACGCAGTATTTT.

The chain employs TRBV6-6 and TRBJ1-2; the D gene is possibly TRBD1 (5 bases). Per the germline V gene, CDR1 is MNHNY and CDR2 is SVGAGI (reference sequence). V was shortened by 9 bases and J by 4 bases, with 15 bases between the two germline ends. This CDR3 is 13 amino acids long. The CDR3 region has the DNA TGTGCCAGTACGACAGCGACATTCTATGGCTACACCTTC. Translated, it gives CASTTATFYGYTF.

This clonotype has more than one count but fewer than ten. This chain uses TRBV7-8 with TRBJ1-6; TRBD1 might be the D (6 bases). CDR3 length equals 14 residues. The V gene lost 0 bases and the J gene lost 10 bases, with 10 bases spanning the gap. Germline V gene lookup returns CDR1 SGHVS and CDR2 FQNEAQ. CDR3 DNA: TGTGCCAGCAGCTTAGCGCAGGGGAGCTCACCCCTCCACTTT. Protein sequence: CASSLAQGSSPLHF. Full variable domain (rest looked up from reference TRBV7-8 and TRBJ1-6): GAGVSQSPRYKVAKRGQDVALRCDPISGHVSLFWYQQALGQGPEFLTYFQNEAQLDKSGLPSDRFFAERPEGSVSTLKIQRTQQEDSAVYLCASSLAQGSSPLHFGNGTRLTVT.

There are many counts of this clonotype. J is TRBJ2-7 and V is TRBV7-9, with a possible D match to TRBD2 (6 bases). Germline CDR1 and CDR2: SEHNR and FQNEAQ (reference sequence). The CDR3 length is 14 residues. V lost 5 bases to trimming and J lost 1 base, with 12 bases between them. DNA for the CDR3: TGTGCCAGCAGCGACGGGAGCAATTCCTACGAGCAGTACTTC. This sequence encodes CASSDGSNSYEQYF.

This clonotype was seen a few times. The gene calls are TRBV15 and TRBJ1-4, with D maybe TRBD1 (6 bases). Trimming pared 5 bases from V and 6 bases from J, leaving 16 bases between. CDR1 is LNHNV, CDR2 YYDKDF, per germline (reference sequence). The CDR3 loop spans 15 amino acids. In DNA form, the CDR3 reads TGTGCCACCAGCCGGAGGTCAGGGGTCGATGAAAAACTGTTTTTT. It translates to CATSRRSGVDEKLFF.

This clonotype was observed many times. The V gene is TRBV12-3 or TRBV12-4, the J gene TRBJ2-5; 9 bases line up with TRBD1. The CDR3 covers 14 residues. V lost 4 bases to trimming and J lost 5 bases; unmatched junction nucleotides: 5. This CDR3 reads CASSSGTGWETQYF. In DNA form, the CDR3 reads TGTGCCAGCAGTTCCGGGACAGGGTGGGAGACCCAGTACTTC.

This clonotype was seen only a few times. The chain couples TRBV4-1 to TRBJ2-5; a possible D gene is TRBD2 (7 bases). V shed 0 bases and J shed 5 bases, with 10 bases lying between them. Germline lookup yields CDR1 MGHRA and CDR2 YSYEKL. This CDR3 contains 14 residues. The CDR3 sequence: CASSQDGGAETQYF. The CDR3 bases are TGCGCCAGCAGCCAAGATGGGGGGGCGGAGACCCAGTACTTC.

This clonotype appeared a few times. V usage is TRBV4-3 and J usage is TRBJ2-3; TRBD1 agrees at 9 bases. V dropped 0 bases and J dropped 5; count of bases not matched to a gene: 6. The germline gives CDR1 LGHNA, CDR2 YSLEER. The CDR3 covers 16 residues. CDR3: CASSQEVWTGEDTQYF. CDR3 DNA: TGCGCCAGCAGCCAAGAGGTATGGACAGGGGAAGATACGCAGTATTTT.

In its sample, this clonotype was seen many times. The V call is TRBV19, the J call TRBJ1-5; possibly TRBD1 for D (6 bases). The CDR3 is 13 residues long. The germline V gene has CDR1 LNHDA and CDR2 SQIVND (reference sequence). V lost 6 bases and J lost 3, with 9 bases in between. The CDR3 DNA is TGTGCCAGTAGCCAGGGGATCAATCAGCCCCAGCATTTT. This translates into CASSQGINQPQHF.

This clonotype was recorded many times. The J gene is TRBJ2-3, the V gene TRBV7-2; 7 nucleotides line up with TRBD1. This CDR3 is built from 16 residues. After removal of 5 bases from V and 1 base from J, the junction contained 9 bases not matched to a gene. Per germline, CDR1 SGHTA and CDR2 FQGNSA. The CDR3: CASSPGTAAGTDTQYF. CDR3 bases: TGTGCCAGCAGCCCGGGGACAGCCGCTGGCACAGATACGCAGTATTTT. Using reference TRBV7-2 and TRBJ2-3 for the parts outside the CDR3, the full variable domain is GAGVSQSPSNKVTEKGKDVELRCDPISGHTALYWYRQSLGQGLEFLIYFQGNSAPDKSGLPSDRFSAERTGGSVSTLTIQRTQQEDSAVYLCASSPGTAAGTDTQYFGPGTRLTVL.